The 29 T cell receptor beta chains in this list originate from one sample, sequenced in a study of cytomegalovirus exposure and HLA in healthy donors. PCR used 60 Vbeta primers and 13 Jbeta primers. The repertoire was sequenced with immunoSEQ multiplex PCR; TCRdb's copy has only in-frame clones and lacks some. The table shows approximately 70,000 clones, with 70% to 90% occurring only once. Source material: PBMCs. Every receptor here comes from a woman between 25 and 40 years old in good health and CMV-seronegative.

Worth noting for this clone: Germline is not matched at one junction end, which may reflect a read error. This chain joins TRBV30 and TRBJ2-5, with D possibly being TRBD2 (5 bases). The CDR3 contains 14 residues. Germline V gives CDR1 GTSNPN, CDR2 SVGIG (reference sequence). The CDR3 nucleotides are TGTGCCTGGAGTATCGGACTGCTCCAACAGACCCAGTACTTC. This sequence encodes CAWSIGLLQQTQYF.

The chain links TRBV6-6 to TRBJ2-3; the match to TRBD1 covers 9 bases. CDR3 size: 16 residues. J was trimmed by 5 bases and V by 0 bases; bases with no gene match: 6. Germline CDR1 reads MNHNY; CDR2 reads SVGAGI (reference sequence). CDR3: CASSYSGTGRGDTQYF. CDR3 bases: TGTGCCAGCAGTTACTCCGGGACAGGGAGAGGAGATACGCAGTATTTT.

The chain has TRBV19 and TRBJ1-6, with D tentatively TRBD1 (6 bases). From germline, CDR1 is LNHDA and CDR2 SQIVND (reference sequence). Deletions cut 5 bases from V and 10 bases from J, with 21 bases between. The CDR3 contains 16 residues. In nucleotides, the CDR3 is TGTGCCAGTAGTGCTCTACAGGGTTCGGTTGGATCACCCCTCCACTTT. Translating gives CASSALQGSVGSPLHF.

The genes are TRBV10-2 and TRBJ2-5, with D possibly matching TRBD1 (7 bases). Deletions cut 6 bases from V and 5 bases from J, with 16 bases between. The CDR3 totals 14 residues. Germline V gene lookup returns CDR1 WSHSY and CDR2 SAAADI. In DNA, the CDR3 is TGCGCCAGCAGGGAGGGGGCGAGTAGGGAGACCCAGTACTTC. As protein: CASREGASRETQYF.

This clone turned up a few times. The J gene is TRBJ2-3, the V gene TRBV7-2; 10 bases agree with TRBD1. Germline trimming cut 5 bases from V and 6 bases from J; bases unmatched to any gene: 5. From germline, CDR1 is SGHTA and CDR2 FQGNSA. The CDR3 loop spans 14 amino acids. CDR3 region: CASSPGQGPDTQYF. In DNA, the CDR3 is TGTGCCAGCAGCCCGGGACAGGGGCCCGATACGCAGTATTTT.

CDR3 sequence reads: CSVGDSYEQYF. DNA for the CDR3: TGCAGCGTTGGGGACAGCTACGAGCAGTACTTC. The chain has TRBV29-1 and TRBJ2-7; 7 bases match TRBD1. The CDR3 runs 11 residues. The V and J ends lost 4 bases and 3 bases, in that order; junction bases with no gene match: 0. CDR1 and CDR2 from the germline V gene are SQVTM and ANQGSEA.

This clone appeared a single time. The rearrangement links TRBV9 to TRBJ2-7, with 9 positions matching TRBD1. CDR1 and CDR2 from the germline V gene are SGDLS and YYNGEE. V lost 3 bases and J lost 4; bases outside the gene matches: 5. The CDR3 sequence is 14 residues long. CDR3 bases: TGTGCCAGCAGCGAGGGACAGGGATTGTACGAGCAGTACTTC. Translation: CASSEGQGLYEQYF. The full variable domain, completed using reference TRBV9 and TRBJ2-7, is DSGVTQTPKHLITATGQRVTLRCSPRSGDLSVYWYQQSLDQGLQFLIQYYNGEERAKGNILERFSAQQFPDLHSELNLSSLELGDSALYFCASSEGQGLYEQYFGPGTRLTVT.

The CDR3 here is CASSLAEEYYGYTF. CDR3 DNA sequence: TGTGCCAGCAGCTTGGCCGAGGAATACTATGGCTACACCTTC. The rearrangement joins TRBV5-6 to TRBJ1-2; no definite D call. The CDR3 runs to 14 residues. V gave up 0 bases and J gave up 3 bases, with 9 bases separating them. Germline CDR1 SGHDT, CDR2 YYEEEE.

This chain links TRBV4-3 with TRBJ2-2, with TRBD2 matching over 8 bases. The CDR3 covers 16 residues. The germline V gene has CDR1 LGHNA and CDR2 YSLEER. Unmatched junction bases numbered 3, after V lost 0 bases and J lost 3 bases. The CDR3 sequence is CASSQDGGGHTGELFF. CDR3 DNA: TGCGCCAGCAGCCAAGACGGGGGGGGACACACCGGGGAGCTGTTTTTT.

This sequence joins TRBV10-3 and TRBJ2-1; 8 bases line up with TRBD1. The CDR3 runs 15 residues. J gave up 4 bases and V 8 bases, and 10 bases lay outside the gene matches. Germline V gives CDR1 ENHRY, CDR2 SYGVKD. The CDR3 sequence: CAIVSDRGTYNEQFF. DNA of the CDR3: TGTGCCATCGTAAGTGACAGGGGAACTTACAATGAGCAGTTCTTC.

A note on this clone: At one boundary the junction diverges from the germline segment, which might be a read error. The chain employs TRBV7-7 and TRBJ2-5; 10 bases map to TRBD2. CDR1 is SSHAT and CDR2 is FNYEAQ in the germline V gene (reference sequence). The CDR3 length is 14 residues. This CDR3 is CASSLAGGQETQYF. The CDR3 region has the DNA TGTGCTAGCAGCTTAGCGGGGGGACAAGAGACCCAGTACTTC. Full variable domain (remainder filled in from reference TRBV7-7 and TRBJ2-5): GAGVSQSPRYKVTKRGQDVTLRCDPISSHATLYWYQQALGQGPEFLTYFNYEAQPDKSGLPSDRFSAERPEGSISTLTIQRTEQRDSAMYRCASSLAGGQETQYFGPGTRLLVL.

The chain joins TRBV5-1 to TRBJ2-5, with TRBD1 matching over 7 bases. The germline gives CDR1 SGHRS, CDR2 YFSETQ. The CDR3 is 16 residues long. V lost 2 bases, J lost 5 bases, and 12 bases stayed unmatched. The CDR3 reads CASSFLGTGVSETQYF. In DNA, the CDR3 is TGCGCCAGCAGCTTCCTCGGCACAGGGGTCTCCGAGACCCAGTACTTC.

The CDR3 sequence is CASSSFLDRDQETQYF. DNA for the CDR3: TGTGCCAGCAGCTCATTTCTCGACAGGGACCAAGAGACCCAGTACTTC. The gene calls are TRBV7-6 and TRBJ2-5; 7 bases are a match to TRBD1. The CDR3 length is 16 residues. V shed 4 bases, J shed 0 bases, and the junction held 8 bases outside the gene matches. Germline lookup yields CDR1 SGHVS and CDR2 FNYEAQ.

The rearrangement links TRBV2 to TRBJ2-7, with a weak D call TRBD2 (5 bases). CDR3 length: 13 residues. The V gene's germline CDR1 is SNHLY and CDR2 FYNNEI. V lost 2 bases to trimming and J lost 3 bases, with 8 bases between them. In DNA, the CDR3 is TGTGCCAGCAGTGAATTTCGGGGCTACGAGCAGTACTTC. This codes for CASSEFRGYEQYF.

A word on this clone: Its ends do not fully match the called genes, so a read error is possible. The J gene is TRBJ1-1, the V gene TRBV11-3; D gene ambiguous. In germline, CDR1 is SGHNT, CDR2 YENEEA. This CDR3 contains 13 residues. CDR3 residues: CAGSLEVGRGAFF. Written as DNA, the CDR3 is TGTGCCGGCAGCTTAGAGGTAGGGAGAGGAGCTTTCTTT. The full variable domain, rest sourced from reference TRBV11-3 and TRBJ1-1, is EAGVVQSPRYKIIEKKQPVAFWCNPISGHNTLYWYLQNLGQGPELLIRYENEEAVDDSQLPKDRFSAERLKGVDSTLKIQPAELGDSAVYLCAGSLEVGRGAFFGQGTRLTVV.

A word on this clone: This CDR3 is also generated by other DNA sequences in the sample. The rearrangement uses TRBV7-6 and TRBJ1-2; the match to TRBD1 covers 10 bases. The germline CDR1 and CDR2 sequences are SGHVS and FNYEAQ. This CDR3 is 15 amino acids long. J was trimmed by 2 bases and V by 6 bases; bases with no gene match: 6. Here the CDR3 DNA reads TGTGCCAGCAGTTTCAGACAGGGGGCGAACTATGGCTACACCTTC. It translates to CASSFRQGANYGYTF.

This clone has only a few counts. This chain links TRBV6-5 with TRBJ1-4; no clear D. The germline gives CDR1 MNHEY, CDR2 SVGAGI. The CDR3 runs 11 residues. Deletions cut 9 bases from V and 7 bases from J, with 9 bases between. The CDR3 DNA reads as TGTGCCAGTTCCCGGGGTGAAAAACTGTTTTTT. This translates into CASSRGEKLFF.

The rearrangement joins TRBV5-1 to TRBJ2-2; 10 positions match TRBD2. Per germline, CDR1 SGHRS and CDR2 YFSETQ. Trimming took 5 bases from V and 7 from J; bases not matched to a gene: 8. This CDR3 is 15 amino acids long. CDR3 sequence reads: CASRPLAGTDGELFF. CDR3 coding DNA: TGCGCCAGCAGACCACTAGCGGGGACCGACGGGGAGCTGTTTTTT.

This chain uses TRBV6-4 with TRBJ1-1; the D gene is possibly TRBD1 (6 bases). Trimming shortened V by 6 bases and J by 8 bases, and 16 bases separated the two germline ends. Germline V CDR1 and CDR2: MRHNA, SNTAGT. This CDR3 is built from 13 residues. The CDR3 sequence: CASRATNREEAFF. CDR3 in DNA: TGTGCCAGCAGAGCAACCAACAGGGAGGAAGCTTTCTTT.

The gene calls are TRBV5-5 and TRBJ2-1, with 10 bases lining up with TRBD2. The J segment lost 3 bases and the V segment lost 2 bases, leaving 5 bases of the junction unmatched. Per the germline V gene, CDR1 is SGHKS and CDR2 is YYEKEE (reference sequence). The CDR3 length is 16 residues. The CDR3 region has the DNA TGTGCCAGCAGCTTTACACTAGCGGGAAACTACAATGAGCAGTTCTTC. Protein sequence: CASSFTLAGNYNEQFF.

CDR3 nucleotides: TGTGCCAGCAGCCCCTCCGGGAGGGGGTCAGAACAGCCCCAGCATTTT. It translates to CASSPSGRGSEQPQHF. The gene calls are TRBV7-2 and TRBJ1-5, with D possibly TRBD1 on 6 matching bases. The CDR3 is 16 amino acids. Trimming pared 5 bases from V and 7 bases from J, leaving 21 bases between. Germline-derived CDR1 and CDR2 are SGHTA and FQGNSA. The full variable domain, in which reference TRBV7-2 and TRBJ1-5 provide the parts outside the CDR3, is GAGVSQSPSNKVTEKGKDVELRCDPISGHTALYWYRQSLGQGLEFLIYFQGNSAPDKSGLPSDRFSAERTGGSVSTLTIQRTQQEDSAVYLCASSPSGRGSEQPQHFGDGTRLSIL.

This chain uses TRBV20-1 with TRBJ2-7, with D possibly being TRBD2 (6 bases). The CDR3 is 11 residues long. Germline V gene sequence: CDR1 DFQATT, CDR2 SNEGSKA (reference sequence). Trimming removed 3 bases at V and 12 bases at J, with 15 bases between. CDR3 coding DNA: TGCAGTGCTAGTGGCGGGGCCGTAGGGTACTTC. It is translated as CSASGGAVGYF.

V gene TRBV25-1 combines with J gene TRBJ2-1; TRBD1 matches 10 bases. The CDR3 contains 14 residues. The V segment lost 6 bases and the J segment 6 bases; nucleotides outside the gene matches: 5. From germline, CDR1 is MGHDK and CDR2 SYGVNS. This CDR3 is CASSVGQGGNEQFF. DNA of the CDR3: TGTGCCAGCAGCGTTGGACAGGGGGGCAATGAGCAGTTCTTC.

J is TRBJ1-2 and V is TRBV10-1, with TRBD1 identical over 9 bases. With V trimmed by 6 bases and J by 4 bases, 3 bases remained unmatched. The CDR3 extends over 13 amino acids. Germline CDR1 WNHNN, CDR2 SYGVQD (reference sequence). The CDR3 sequence: CASSGTGSYGYTF. CDR3 coding DNA: TGCGCCAGCAGCGGGACAGGGTCCTATGGCTACACCTTC.

The V call is TRBV11-2, the J call TRBJ1-2; D perhaps matches TRBD1 (5 bases). The CDR3 loop spans 14 amino acids. Trimming pared 1 base from V and 6 bases from J, leaving 12 bases between. Germline V gene data show CDR1 as SGHAT and CDR2 as FQNNGV. CDR3 nucleotides: TGTGCCAGCAGCTTAGTAGCAGGGTACAATGGCTACACCTTC. Encoded protein: CASSLVAGYNGYTF.

To note about this clone: This sample includes further DNA sequences coding for the same CDR3. The V gene is TRBV5-1, the J gene TRBJ2-5; the match to TRBD2 covers 8 bases. CDR1 and CDR2 (germline): SGHRS, YFSETQ. The ends lost 0 bases at V and 0 bases at J; junction bases unmatched: 4. The CDR3 length is 16 residues. The CDR3: CASSLVVAGYQETQYF. The CDR3 nucleotides are TGCGCCAGCAGCTTGGTGGTAGCGGGGTACCAAGAGACCCAGTACTTC. Together with reference TRBV5-1 and TRBJ2-5, the CDR3 gives the full variable domain: KAGVTQTPRYLIKTRGQQVTLSCSPISGHRSVSWYQQTPGQGLQFLFEYFSETQRNKGNFPGRFSGRQFSNSRSEMNVSTLELGDSALYLCASSLVVAGYQETQYFGPGTRLLVL.

This clone appeared a few times. The V and J genes are TRBV7-9 and TRBJ2-7; D is unclear. The CDR3 sequence is 12 residues long. V lost 3 bases, J lost 7 bases, and 10 bases lay in between. Germline-derived CDR1 and CDR2 are SEHNR and FQNEAQ (reference sequence). The CDR3 loop is CASSFGSREQYF. CDR3 bases: TGTGCCAGCAGCTTCGGGTCTAGAGAGCAGTACTTC.

CDR3 sequence: CASSVEGGSPLHF. The CDR3 DNA follows: TGTGCCAGCAGCGTAGAAGGGGGTTCACCCCTCCACTTT. The rearrangement uses TRBV9 and TRBJ1-6; weak D call: TRBD1 (6 bases). Per the germline V gene, CDR1 is SGDLS and CDR2 is YYNGEE. This CDR3 has 13 residues. V lost 0 bases and J lost 9, with 7 bases in between. The full variable domain, in which reference TRBV9 and TRBJ1-6 provide the parts outside the CDR3, is DSGVTQTPKHLITATGQRVTLRCSPRSGDLSVYWYQQSLDQGLQFLIQYYNGEERAKGNILERFSAQQFPDLHSELNLSSLELGDSALYFCASSVEGGSPLHFGNGTRLTVT.

The chain combines TRBV30 with TRBJ1-2, with 10 bases fitting TRBD1. CDR3 length: 15 amino acids. With V trimmed by 3 bases and J by 5 bases, 9 bases remained unmatched. The germline CDR1 and CDR2 sequences are GTSNPN and SVGIG (reference sequence). The CDR3 DNA follows: TGTGCCTGGAGCCGCGGGGACAGGGGACTTTATGGCTACACCTTC. Its translation is CAWSRGDRGLYGYTF.